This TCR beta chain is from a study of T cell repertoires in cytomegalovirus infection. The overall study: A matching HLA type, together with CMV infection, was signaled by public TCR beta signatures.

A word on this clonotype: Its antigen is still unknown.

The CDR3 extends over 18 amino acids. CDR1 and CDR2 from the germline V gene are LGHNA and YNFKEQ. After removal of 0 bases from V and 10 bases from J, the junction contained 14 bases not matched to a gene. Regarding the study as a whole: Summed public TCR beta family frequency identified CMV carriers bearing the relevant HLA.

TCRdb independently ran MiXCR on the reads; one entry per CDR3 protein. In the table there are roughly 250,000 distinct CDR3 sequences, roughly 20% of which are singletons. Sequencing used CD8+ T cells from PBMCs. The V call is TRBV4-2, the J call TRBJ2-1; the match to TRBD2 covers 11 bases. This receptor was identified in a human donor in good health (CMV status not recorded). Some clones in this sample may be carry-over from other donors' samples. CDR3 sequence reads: CASSQDLLATSGAGEQFF. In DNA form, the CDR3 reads TGTGCCAGCAGCCAAGACTTGTTGGCGACTAGCGGGGCTGGGGAGCAGTTCTTC.